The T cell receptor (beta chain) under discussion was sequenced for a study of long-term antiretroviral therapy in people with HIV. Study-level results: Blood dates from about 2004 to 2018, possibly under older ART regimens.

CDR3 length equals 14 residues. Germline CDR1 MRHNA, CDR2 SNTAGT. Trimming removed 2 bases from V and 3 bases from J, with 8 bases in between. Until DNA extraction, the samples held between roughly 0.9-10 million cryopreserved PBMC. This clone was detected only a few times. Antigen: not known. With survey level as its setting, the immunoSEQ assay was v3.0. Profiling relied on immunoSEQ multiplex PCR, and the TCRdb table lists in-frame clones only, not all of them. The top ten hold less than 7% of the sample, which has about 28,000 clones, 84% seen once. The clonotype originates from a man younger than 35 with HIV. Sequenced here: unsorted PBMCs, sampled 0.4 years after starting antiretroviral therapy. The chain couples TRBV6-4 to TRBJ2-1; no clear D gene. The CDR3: CASSDGADYNEQFF. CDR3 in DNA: TGTGCCAGCAGTGACGGAGCAGACTACAATGAGCAGTTCTTC.